This T cell receptor (beta chain) originates from a study of shared T cell receptors in the human thymus. Some clones are missing from TCRdb's copy, which holds only in-frame ones; the method was immunoSEQ multiplex PCR. The table records 500,000 to 850,000 clones, approximately 89% of them present only once. Germline values: CDR1 SEHNR, CDR2 FQNEAQ (reference sequence). The CDR3 length is 17 residues. V trimming: 3 bases; J trimming: 7 bases; junction bases outside the gene matches: 17. This same sample was also part of a study on human thymus T cells. That investigation notes: The people who donated were healthy Finnish babies having corrective surgery for congenital heart defects.

The TCR was taken from a boy in the first two years of life with a congenital heart defect. The rearrangement uses TRBV7-9 and TRBJ2-7, with TRBD2 matching over 8 bases. Sequencing was done on a sample of thymocytes. The CDR3 DNA is TGTGCCAGCAGCTTTATCGAGAGCGGGGGAGCCGGGGGGGAGCAGTACTTC. This translates into CASSFIESGGAGGEQYF.